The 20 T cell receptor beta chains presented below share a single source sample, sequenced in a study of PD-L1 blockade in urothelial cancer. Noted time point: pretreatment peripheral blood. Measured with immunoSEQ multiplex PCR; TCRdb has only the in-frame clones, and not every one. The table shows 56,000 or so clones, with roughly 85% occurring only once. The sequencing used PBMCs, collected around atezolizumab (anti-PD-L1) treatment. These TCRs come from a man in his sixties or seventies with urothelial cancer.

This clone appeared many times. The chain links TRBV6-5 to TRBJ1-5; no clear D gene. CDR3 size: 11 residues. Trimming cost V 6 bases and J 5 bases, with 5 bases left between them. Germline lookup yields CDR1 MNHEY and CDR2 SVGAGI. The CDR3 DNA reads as TGTGCCAGCAGCCACTATCAGCCCCAGCATTTT. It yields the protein CASSHYQPQHF.

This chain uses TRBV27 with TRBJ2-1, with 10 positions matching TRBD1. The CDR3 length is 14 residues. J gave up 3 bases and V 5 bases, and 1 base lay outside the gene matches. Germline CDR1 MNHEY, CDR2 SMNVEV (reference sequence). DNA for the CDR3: TGTGCCAGCAGTCGGGACAGGGGCTACAATGAGCAGTTCTTC. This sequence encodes CASSRDRGYNEQFF.

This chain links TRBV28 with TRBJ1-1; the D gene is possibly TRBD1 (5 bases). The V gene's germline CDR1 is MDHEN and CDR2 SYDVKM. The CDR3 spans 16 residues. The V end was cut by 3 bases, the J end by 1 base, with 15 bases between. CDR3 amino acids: CASSLAAGSGNTEAFF. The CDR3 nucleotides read TGTGCCAGCAGTTTGGCGGCAGGGTCGGGGAACACTGAAGCTTTCTTT.

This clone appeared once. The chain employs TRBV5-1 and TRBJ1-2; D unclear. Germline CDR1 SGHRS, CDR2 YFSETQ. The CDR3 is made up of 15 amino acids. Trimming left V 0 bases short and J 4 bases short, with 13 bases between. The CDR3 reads CASSLEAGIGYGYTF. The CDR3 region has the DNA TGCGCCAGCAGCTTGGAGGCGGGGATCGGCTATGGCTACACCTTC.

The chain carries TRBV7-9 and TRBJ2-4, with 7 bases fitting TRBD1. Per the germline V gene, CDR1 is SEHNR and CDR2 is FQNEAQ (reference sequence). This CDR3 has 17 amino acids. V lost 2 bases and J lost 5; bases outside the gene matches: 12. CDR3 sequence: CASSLSFFAGGENIQYF. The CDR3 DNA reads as TGTGCCAGCAGCTTAAGTTTTTTCGCAGGGGGAGAAAACATTCAGTACTTC.

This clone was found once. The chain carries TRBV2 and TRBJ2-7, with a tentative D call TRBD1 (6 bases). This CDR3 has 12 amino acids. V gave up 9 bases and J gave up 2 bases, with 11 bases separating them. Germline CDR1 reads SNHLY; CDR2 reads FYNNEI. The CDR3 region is CARGTNAYEQYF. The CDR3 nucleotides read TGTGCCAGAGGGACAAACGCCTACGAGCAGTACTTC.

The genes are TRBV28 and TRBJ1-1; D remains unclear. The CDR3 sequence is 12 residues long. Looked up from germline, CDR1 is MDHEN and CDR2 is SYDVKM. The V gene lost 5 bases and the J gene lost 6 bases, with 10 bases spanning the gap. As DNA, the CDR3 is TGTGCCAGCAGTGTGCTCGGGTCTGAAGCTTTCTTT. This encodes CASSVLGSEAFF.

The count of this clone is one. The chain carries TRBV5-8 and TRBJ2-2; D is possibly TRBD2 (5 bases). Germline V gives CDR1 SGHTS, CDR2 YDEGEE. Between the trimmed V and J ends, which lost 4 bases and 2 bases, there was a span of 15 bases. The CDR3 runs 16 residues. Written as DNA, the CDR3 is TGTGCCAGCAGCCCCCGCGTAGCGACCAACACCGGGGAGCTGTTTTTT. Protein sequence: CASSPRVATNTGELFF.

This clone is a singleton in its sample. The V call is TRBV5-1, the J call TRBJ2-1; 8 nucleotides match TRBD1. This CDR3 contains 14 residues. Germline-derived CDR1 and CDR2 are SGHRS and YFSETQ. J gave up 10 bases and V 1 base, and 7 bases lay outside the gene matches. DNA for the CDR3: TGCGCCAGCAGCTTGAACCCGGACAGGGTCGAGCAGTTCTTC. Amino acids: CASSLNPDRVEQFF.

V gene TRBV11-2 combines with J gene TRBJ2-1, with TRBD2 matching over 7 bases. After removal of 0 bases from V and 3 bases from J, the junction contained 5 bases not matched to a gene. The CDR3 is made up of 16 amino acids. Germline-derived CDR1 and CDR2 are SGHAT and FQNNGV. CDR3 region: CASSLDVAGGYNEQFF. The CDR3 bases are TGTGCCAGCAGCTTAGATGTAGCGGGCGGCTACAATGAGCAGTTCTTC.

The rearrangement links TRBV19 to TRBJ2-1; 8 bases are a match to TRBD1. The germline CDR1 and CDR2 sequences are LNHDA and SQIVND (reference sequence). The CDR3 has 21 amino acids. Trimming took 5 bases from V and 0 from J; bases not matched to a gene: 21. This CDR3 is CASSSGRWDRSATSSYNEQFF. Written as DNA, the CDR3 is TGTGCCAGTAGTTCGGGCAGATGGGACAGGTCCGCCACCAGCTCCTACAATGAGCAGTTCTTC.

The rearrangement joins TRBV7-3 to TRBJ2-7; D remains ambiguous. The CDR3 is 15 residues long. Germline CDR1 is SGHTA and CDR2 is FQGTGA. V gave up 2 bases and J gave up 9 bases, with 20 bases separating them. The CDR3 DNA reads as TGTGCCAGCAGCTTAGCAGGAACATTGCCCCCCGGGCAGTACTTC. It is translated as CASSLAGTLPPGQYF. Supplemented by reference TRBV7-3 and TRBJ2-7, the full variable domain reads GAGVSQTPSNKVTEKGKYVELRCDPISGHTALYWYRQSLGQGPEFLIYFQGTGAADDSGLPNDRFFAVRPEGSVSTLKIQRTERGDSAVYLCASSLAGTLPPGQYFGPGTRLTVT.

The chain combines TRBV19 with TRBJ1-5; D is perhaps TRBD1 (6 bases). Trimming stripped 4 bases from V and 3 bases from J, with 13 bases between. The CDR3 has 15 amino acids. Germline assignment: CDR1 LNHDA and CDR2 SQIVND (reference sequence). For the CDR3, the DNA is TGTGCCAGTAGTAGCCTAGGGGGAGTCAATCAGCCCCAGCATTTT. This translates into CASSSLGGVNQPQHF.

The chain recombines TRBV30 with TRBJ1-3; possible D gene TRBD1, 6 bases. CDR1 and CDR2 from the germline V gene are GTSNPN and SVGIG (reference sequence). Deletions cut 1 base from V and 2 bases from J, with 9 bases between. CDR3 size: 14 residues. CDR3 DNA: TGTGCCTGGAGTGGGACAGTAACTGGAAACACCATATATTTT. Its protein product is CAWSGTVTGNTIYF.

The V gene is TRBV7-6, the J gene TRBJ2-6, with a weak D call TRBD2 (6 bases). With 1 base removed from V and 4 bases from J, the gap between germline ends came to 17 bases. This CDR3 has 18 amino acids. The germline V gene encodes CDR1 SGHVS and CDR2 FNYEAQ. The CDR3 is CASSLGAGRSWGANVLTF. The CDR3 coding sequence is TGTGCCAGCAGCTTAGGCGCGGGACGCTCCTGGGGGGCCAACGTCCTGACTTTC.

This CDR3 reads CASSLPSGNTIYF. Here the CDR3 DNA reads TGTGCCAGCAGCCTTCCCTCTGGAAACACCATATATTTT. This chain uses TRBV5-4 with TRBJ1-3; D gene unclear. V was clipped by 4 bases and J by 0 bases, with 5 bases between them. CDR1 is SGHNT, CDR2 YYREEE, per germline (reference sequence). The length of the CDR3 is 13 residues.

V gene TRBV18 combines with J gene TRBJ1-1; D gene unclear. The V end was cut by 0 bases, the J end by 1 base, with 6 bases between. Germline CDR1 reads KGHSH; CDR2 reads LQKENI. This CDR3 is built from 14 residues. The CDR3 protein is CASSPPQKNTEAFF. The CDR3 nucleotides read TGTGCCAGCTCACCACCTCAAAAGAACACTGAAGCTTTCTTT.

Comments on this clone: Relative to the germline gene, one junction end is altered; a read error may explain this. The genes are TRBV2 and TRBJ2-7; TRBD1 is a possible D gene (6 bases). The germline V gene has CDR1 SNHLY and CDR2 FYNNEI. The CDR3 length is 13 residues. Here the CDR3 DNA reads TGTGCCAGCAGTTCCCGACAAACAGGGTTAATAGACTTC. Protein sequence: CASSSRQTGLIDF.

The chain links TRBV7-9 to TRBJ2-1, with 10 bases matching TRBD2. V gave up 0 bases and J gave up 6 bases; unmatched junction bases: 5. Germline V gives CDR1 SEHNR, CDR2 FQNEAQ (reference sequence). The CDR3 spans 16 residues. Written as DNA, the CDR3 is TGTGCCAGCAGCTTAGCGCGGGGACTAGCGACCAATGAGCAGTTCTTC. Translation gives CASSLARGLATNEQFF.

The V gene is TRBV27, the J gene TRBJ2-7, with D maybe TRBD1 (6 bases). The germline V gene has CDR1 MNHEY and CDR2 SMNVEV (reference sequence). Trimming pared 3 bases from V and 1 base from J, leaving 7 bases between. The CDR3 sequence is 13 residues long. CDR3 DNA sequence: TGTGCCAGCAGTTTCGGACAGTCCTACGAGCAGTACTTC. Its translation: CASSFGQSYEQYF.